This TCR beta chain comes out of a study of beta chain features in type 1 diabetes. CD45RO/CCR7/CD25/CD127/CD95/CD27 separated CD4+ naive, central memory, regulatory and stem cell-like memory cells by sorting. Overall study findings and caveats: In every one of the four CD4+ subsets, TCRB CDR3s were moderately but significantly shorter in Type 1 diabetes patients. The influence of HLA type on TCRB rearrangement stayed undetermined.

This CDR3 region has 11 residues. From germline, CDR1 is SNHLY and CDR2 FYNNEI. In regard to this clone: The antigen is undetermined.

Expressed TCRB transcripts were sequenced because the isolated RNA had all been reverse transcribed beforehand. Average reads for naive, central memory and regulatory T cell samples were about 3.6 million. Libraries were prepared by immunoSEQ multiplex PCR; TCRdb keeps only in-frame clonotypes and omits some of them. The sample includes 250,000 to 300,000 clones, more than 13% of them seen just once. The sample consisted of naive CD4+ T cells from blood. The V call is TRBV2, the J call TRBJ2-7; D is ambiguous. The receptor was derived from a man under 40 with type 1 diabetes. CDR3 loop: CGVQYSYEQYF. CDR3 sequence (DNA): TGTGGTGTGCAGTACTCCTACGAGCAGTACTTC.